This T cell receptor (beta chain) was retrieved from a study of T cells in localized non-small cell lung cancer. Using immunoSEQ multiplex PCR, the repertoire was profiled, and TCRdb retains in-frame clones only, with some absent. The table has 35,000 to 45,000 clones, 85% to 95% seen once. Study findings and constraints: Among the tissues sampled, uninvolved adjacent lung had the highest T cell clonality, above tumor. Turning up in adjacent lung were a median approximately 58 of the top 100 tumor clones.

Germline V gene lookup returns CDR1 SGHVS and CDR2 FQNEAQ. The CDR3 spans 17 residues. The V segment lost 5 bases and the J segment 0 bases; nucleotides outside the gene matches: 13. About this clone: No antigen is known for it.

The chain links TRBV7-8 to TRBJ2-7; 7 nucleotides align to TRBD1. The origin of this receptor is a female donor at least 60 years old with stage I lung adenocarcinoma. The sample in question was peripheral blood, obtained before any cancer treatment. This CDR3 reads CASSLTSGTESSYEQYV. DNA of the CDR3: TGTGCCAGCAGCCTTACTTCCGGGACAGAAAGCTCCTACGAGCAGTACGTC.